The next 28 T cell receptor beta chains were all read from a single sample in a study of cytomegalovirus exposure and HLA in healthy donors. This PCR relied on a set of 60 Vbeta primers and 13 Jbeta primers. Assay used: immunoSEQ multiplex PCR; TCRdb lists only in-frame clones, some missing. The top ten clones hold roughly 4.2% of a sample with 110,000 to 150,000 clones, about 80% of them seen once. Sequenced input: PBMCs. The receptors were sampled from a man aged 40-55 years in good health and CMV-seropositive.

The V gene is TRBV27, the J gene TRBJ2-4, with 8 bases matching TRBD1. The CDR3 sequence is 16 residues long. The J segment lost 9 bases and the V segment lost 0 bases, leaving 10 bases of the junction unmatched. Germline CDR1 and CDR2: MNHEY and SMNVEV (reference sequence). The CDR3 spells CASSLSPTGAGGIQYF. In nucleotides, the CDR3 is TGTGCCAGCAGTTTATCACCGACAGGGGCAGGCGGCATTCAGTACTTC.

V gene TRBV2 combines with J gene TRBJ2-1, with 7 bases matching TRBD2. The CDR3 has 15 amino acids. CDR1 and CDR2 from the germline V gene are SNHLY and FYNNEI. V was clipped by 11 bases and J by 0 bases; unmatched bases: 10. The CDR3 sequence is CAVSIGGSSYNEQFF. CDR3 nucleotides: TGTGCCGTTAGTATAGGCGGGAGCTCCTACAATGAGCAGTTCTTC.

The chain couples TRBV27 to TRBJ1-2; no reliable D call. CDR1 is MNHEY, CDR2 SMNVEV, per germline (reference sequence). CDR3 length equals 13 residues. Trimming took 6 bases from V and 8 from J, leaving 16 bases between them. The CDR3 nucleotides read TGTGCCAGCAGCCCGCGATCCGCGTGGGGCTACACCTTC. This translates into CASSPRSAWGYTF.

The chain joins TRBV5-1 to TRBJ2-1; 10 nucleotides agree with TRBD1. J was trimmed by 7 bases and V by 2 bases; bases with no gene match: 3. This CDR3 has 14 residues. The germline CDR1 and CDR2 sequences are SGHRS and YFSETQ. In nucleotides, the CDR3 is TGCGCCAGCAGCTTCTCGGGACAGGGGAATGAGCAGTTCTTC. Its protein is CASSFSGQGNEQFF.

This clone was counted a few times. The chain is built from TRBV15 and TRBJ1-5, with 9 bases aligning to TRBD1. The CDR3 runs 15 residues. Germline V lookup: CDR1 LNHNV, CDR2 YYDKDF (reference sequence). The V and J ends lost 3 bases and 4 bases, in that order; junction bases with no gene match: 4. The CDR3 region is CATSSWTGENQPQHF. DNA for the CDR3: TGTGCCACCAGCAGCTGGACAGGGGAGAATCAGCCCCAGCATTTT.

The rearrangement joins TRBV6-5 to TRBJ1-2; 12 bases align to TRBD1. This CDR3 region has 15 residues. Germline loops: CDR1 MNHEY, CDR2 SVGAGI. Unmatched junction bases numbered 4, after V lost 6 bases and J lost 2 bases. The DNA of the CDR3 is TGTGCCAGCAGACCGGGACAGGGGGCGAACTATGGCTACACCTTC. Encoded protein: CASRPGQGANYGYTF.

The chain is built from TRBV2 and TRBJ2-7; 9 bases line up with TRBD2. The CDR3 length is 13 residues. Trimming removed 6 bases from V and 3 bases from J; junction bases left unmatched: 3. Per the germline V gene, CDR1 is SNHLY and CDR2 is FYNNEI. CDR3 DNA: TGTGCCAGCAGACTAGCGGGCCTCTACGAGCAGTACTTC. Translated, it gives CASRLAGLYEQYF.

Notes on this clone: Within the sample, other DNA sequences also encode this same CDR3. The CDR3 bases are TGTGCCAGCTCGGGACTAGCGGGAGGGCAAGAGACCCAGTACTTC. This encodes CASSGLAGGQETQYF. The rearrangement joins TRBV6-1 to TRBJ2-5; 16 bases map to TRBD2. CDR1 is MNHNS and CDR2 is SASEGT in the germline V gene. The CDR3 length is 15 residues. The V segment lost 8 bases and the J segment 2 bases; nucleotides outside the gene matches: 2.

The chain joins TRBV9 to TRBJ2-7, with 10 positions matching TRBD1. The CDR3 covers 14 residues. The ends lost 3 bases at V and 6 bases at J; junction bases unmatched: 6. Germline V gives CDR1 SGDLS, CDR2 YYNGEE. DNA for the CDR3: TGTGCCAGCAGCGCCCGGGACAGGGGTTCCGAGCAGTACTTC. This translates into CASSARDRGSEQYF.

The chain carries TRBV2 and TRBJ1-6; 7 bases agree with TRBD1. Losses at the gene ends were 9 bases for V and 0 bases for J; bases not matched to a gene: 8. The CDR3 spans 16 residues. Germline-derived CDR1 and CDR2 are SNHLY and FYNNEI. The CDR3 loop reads CARGGQQSSYNSPLHF. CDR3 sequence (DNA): TGTGCCAGAGGGGGACAGCAAAGCTCCTATAATTCACCCCTCCACTTT.

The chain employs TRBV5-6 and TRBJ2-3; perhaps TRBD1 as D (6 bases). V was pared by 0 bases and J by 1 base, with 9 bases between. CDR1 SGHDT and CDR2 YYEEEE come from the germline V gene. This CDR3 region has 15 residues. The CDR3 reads CASSLVAGGTDTQYF. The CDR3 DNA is TGTGCCAGCAGCTTGGTGGCAGGGGGCACAGATACGCAGTATTTT.

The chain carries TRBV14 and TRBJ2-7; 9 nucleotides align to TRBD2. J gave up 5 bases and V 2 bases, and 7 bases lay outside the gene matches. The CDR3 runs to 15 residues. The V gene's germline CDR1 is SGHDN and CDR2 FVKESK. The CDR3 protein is CASSQRAGGPDEQYF. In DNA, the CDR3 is TGTGCCAGCAGCCAAAGAGCGGGAGGACCCGACGAGCAGTACTTC.

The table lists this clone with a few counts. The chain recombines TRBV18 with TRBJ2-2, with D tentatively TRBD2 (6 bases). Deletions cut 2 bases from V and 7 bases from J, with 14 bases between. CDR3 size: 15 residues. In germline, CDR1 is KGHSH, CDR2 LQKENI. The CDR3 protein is CASSPGGGTSGELFF. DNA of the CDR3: TGTGCCAGCTCACCAGGTGGCGGGACCAGCGGGGAGCTGTTTTTT.

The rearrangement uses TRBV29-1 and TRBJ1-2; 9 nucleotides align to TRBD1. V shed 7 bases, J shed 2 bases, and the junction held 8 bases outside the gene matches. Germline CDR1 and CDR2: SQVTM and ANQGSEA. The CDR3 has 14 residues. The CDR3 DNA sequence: TGCAGCGCGCCGGGACAGGGTGTGAACTATGGCTACACCTTC. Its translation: CSAPGQGVNYGYTF.

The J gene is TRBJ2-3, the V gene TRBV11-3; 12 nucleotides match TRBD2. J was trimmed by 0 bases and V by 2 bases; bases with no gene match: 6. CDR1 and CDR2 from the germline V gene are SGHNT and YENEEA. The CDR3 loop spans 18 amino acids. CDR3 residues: CASSLPLAGGSSTDTQYF. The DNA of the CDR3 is TGTGCCAGCAGCTTACCACTAGCGGGGGGCTCTAGCACAGATACGCAGTATTTT.

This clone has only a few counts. The CDR3 spells CASSLVRGFADTQYF. The CDR3 coding sequence is TGTGCCAGCAGCTTAGTGCGGGGTTTTGCGGATACGCAGTATTTT. The chain couples TRBV7-8 to TRBJ2-3, with a weak D call TRBD2 (6 bases). The CDR3 consists of 15 residues. Between the trimmed V and J ends, which lost 1 base and 6 bases, there was a span of 14 bases. Per germline, CDR1 SGHVS and CDR2 FQNEAQ.

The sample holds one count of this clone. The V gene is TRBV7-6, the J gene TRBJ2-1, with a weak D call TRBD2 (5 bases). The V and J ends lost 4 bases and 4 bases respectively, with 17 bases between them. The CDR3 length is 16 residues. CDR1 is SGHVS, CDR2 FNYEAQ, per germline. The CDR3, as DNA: TGTGCCAGCAGCTACCGGAGCGGAGGTATATACAATGAGCAGTTCTTC. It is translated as CASSYRSGGIYNEQFF.

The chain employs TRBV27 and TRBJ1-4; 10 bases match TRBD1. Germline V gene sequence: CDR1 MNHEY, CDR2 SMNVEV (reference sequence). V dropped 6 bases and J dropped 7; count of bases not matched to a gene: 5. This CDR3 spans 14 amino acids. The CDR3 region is CASRATGGVEKLFF. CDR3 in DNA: TGTGCCAGCAGAGCGACAGGGGGCGTTGAAAAACTGTTTTTT.

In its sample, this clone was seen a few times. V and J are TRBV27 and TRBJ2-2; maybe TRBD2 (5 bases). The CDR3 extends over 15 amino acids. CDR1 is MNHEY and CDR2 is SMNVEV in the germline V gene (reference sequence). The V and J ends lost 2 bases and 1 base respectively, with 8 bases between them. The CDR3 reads CASSLKRMNTGELFF. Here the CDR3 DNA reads TGTGCCAGCAGTTTAAAGCGGATGAACACCGGGGAGCTGTTTTTT.

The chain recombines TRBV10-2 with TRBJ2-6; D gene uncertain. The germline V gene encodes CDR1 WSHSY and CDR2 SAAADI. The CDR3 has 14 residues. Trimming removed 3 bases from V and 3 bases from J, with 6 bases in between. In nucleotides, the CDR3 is TGCGCCAGCAGTGAAGCTTTTGGGGCCAACGTCCTGACTTTC. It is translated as CASSEAFGANVLTF.

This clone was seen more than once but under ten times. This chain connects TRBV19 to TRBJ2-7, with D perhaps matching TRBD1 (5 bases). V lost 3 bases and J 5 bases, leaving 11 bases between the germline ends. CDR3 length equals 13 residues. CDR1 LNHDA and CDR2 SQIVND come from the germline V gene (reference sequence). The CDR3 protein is CASSITGIHEQYF. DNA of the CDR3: TGTGCCAGTAGTATCACAGGCATCCACGAGCAGTACTTC. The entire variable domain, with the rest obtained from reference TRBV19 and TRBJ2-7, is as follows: DGGITQSPKYLFRKEGQNVTLSCEQNLNHDAMYWYRQDPGQGLRLIYYSQIVNDFQKGDIAEGYSVSREKKESFPLTVTSAQKNPTAFYLCASSITGIHEQYFGPGTRLTVT.

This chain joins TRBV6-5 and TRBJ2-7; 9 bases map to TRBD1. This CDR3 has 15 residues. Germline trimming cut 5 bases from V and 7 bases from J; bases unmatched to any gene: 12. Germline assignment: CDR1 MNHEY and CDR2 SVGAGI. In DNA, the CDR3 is TGTGCCAGCAGTCAGCCGGGACAGGGCACTGGGGAGCAGTACTTC. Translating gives CASSQPGQGTGEQYF.

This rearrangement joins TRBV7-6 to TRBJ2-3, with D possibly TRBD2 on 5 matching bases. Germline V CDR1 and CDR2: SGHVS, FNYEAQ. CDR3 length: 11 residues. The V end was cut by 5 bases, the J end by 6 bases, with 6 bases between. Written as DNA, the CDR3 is TGTGCCAGCAGCCAGCGGGATACGCAGTATTTT. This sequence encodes CASSQRDTQYF.

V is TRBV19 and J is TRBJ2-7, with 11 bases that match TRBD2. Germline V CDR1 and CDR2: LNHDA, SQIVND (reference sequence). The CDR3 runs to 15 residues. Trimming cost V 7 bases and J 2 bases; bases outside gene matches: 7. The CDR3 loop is CASTPGLAVPYEQYF. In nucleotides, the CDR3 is TGTGCCAGTACCCCGGGACTAGCGGTACCCTACGAGCAGTACTTC.

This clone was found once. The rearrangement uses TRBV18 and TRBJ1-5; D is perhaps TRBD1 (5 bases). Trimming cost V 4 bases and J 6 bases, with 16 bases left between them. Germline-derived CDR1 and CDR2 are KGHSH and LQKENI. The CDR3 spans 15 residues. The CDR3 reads CASSLLRGLRQPQHF. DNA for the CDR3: TGTGCCAGCTCACTGCTACGGGGGTTGCGTCAGCCCCAGCATTTT.

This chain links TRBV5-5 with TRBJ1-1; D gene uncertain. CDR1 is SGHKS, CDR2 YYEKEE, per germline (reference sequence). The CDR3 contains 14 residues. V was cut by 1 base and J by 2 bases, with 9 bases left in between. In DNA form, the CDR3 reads TGTGCCAGCAGCTTGTTTCTGGGCAACACTGAAGCTTTCTTT. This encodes CASSLFLGNTEAFF.

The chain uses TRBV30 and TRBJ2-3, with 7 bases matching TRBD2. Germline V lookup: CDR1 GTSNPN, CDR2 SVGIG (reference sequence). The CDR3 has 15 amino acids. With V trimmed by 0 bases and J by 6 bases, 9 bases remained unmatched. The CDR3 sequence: CAWSVPWEGSDTQYF. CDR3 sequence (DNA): TGTGCCTGGAGTGTACCGTGGGAGGGGAGTGATACGCAGTATTTT.

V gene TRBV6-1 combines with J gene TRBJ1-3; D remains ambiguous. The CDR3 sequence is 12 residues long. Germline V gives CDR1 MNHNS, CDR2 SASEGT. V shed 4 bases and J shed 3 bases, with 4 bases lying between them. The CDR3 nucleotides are TGTGCCAGCAGTGTGTATGGAAACACCATATATTTT. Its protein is CASSVYGNTIYF.